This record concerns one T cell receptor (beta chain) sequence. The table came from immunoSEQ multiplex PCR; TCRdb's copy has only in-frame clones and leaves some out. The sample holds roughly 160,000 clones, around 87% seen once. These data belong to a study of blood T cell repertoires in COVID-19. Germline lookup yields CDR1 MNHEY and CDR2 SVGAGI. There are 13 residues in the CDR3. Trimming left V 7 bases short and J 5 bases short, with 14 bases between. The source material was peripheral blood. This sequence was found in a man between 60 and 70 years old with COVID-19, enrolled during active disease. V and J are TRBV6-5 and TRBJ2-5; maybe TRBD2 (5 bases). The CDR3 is CASTRTPGETQYF. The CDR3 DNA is TGTGCCAGCACCCGGACTCCCGGGGAGACCCAGTACTTC.